This entry lists 29 T cell receptor beta chains sequenced from one sample in a study of T cells after yellow fever vaccination. TCRdb processed the 5' RACE reads anew with MiXCR; each CDR3 protein has one entry. This table holds about 360,000 distinct CDR3 sequences, roughly 6.1% found once. Sequenced here: PBMCs, sampled 5 days after the yellow fever booster vaccination. These receptors were taken from a man between 25 and 39 years old who received the YFV17D yellow fever vaccine.

In its sample, this clonotype was seen a few times. The chain joins TRBV20-1 to TRBJ2-7, with 10 bases lining up with TRBD2. The germline gives CDR1 DFQATT, CDR2 SNEGSKA (reference sequence). This CDR3 spans 15 amino acids. V trimming: 5 bases; J trimming: 4 bases; junction bases outside the gene matches: 11. This chain's CDR3 is CSASPRPSGRYEQYF. The CDR3 coding sequence is TGCAGTGCTTCCCCCCGGCCTAGCGGGAGATACGAGCAGTACTTC.

The chain employs TRBV29-1 and TRBJ2-1; maybe TRBD2 (6 bases). The germline gives CDR1 SQVTM, CDR2 ANQGSEA. The CDR3 is made up of 18 amino acids. V lost 5 bases, J lost 2 bases, and 25 bases lay in between. Here the CDR3 reads CSVPGVSVREKTYNEQFF. The CDR3 bases are TGCAGCGTTCCTGGGGTGTCTGTCCGGGAGAAGACCTACAATGAGCAGTTCTTC.

This clonotype was observed a few times. This chain uses TRBV4-1 with TRBJ2-2; no definite D call. Between the trimmed V and J ends, which lost 0 bases and 5 bases, there was a span of 7 bases. CDR3 size: 14 residues. The V gene's germline CDR1 is MGHRA and CDR2 YSYEKL. CDR3 DNA: TGCGCCAGCAGCCAAGAGTTTGCGACCGGGGAGCTGTTTTTT. Translated: CASSQEFATGELFF.

The CDR3 DNA reads TGCAGTGCTAGATCGACGGCGGACCGCTACAATGAGCAGTTCTTC. This sequence encodes CSARSTADRYNEQFF. The chain joins TRBV20-1 to TRBJ2-1; D is unresolved. CDR3 length: 15 amino acids. V lost 2 bases, J lost 3 bases, and 14 bases lay in between. The germline CDR1 and CDR2 sequences are DFQATT and SNEGSKA (reference sequence).

CDR3 bases: TGTGCCAGCAGGCAGGGCGGGACAGCCCCGTACGAGCAGTACTTC. This encodes CASRQGGTAPYEQYF. This rearrangement joins TRBV7-2 to TRBJ2-7, with D maybe TRBD1 (7 bases). Trimming took off 6 bases at V and 4 bases at J, with 19 bases between the two ends. Per the germline V gene, CDR1 is SGHTA and CDR2 is FQGNSA. The CDR3 has 15 amino acids.

This clonotype was counted at least ten times. The chain combines TRBV6-5 with TRBJ2-7, with TRBD2 identical over 10 bases. Germline V lookup: CDR1 MNHEY, CDR2 SVGAGI. V dropped 0 bases and J dropped 5; count of bases not matched to a gene: 7. The CDR3 is made up of 16 amino acids. The CDR3 region is CASSYSTLAGENEQYF. The DNA for the CDR3 is TGTGCCAGCAGTTACTCGACGCTAGCGGGAGAGAACGAGCAGTACTTC.

This clonotype occurred a few times. The rearrangement joins TRBV7-2 to TRBJ2-3; no definite D call. The CDR3 is 13 amino acids. The germline gives CDR1 SGHTA, CDR2 FQGNSA. Between the trimmed V and J ends, which lost 4 bases and 4 bases, there was a span of 9 bases. The CDR3 loop is CASSSRSADTQYF. CDR3 sequence (DNA): TGTGCCAGCAGCTCGAGGAGCGCAGATACGCAGTATTTT.

The chain employs TRBV27 and TRBJ2-7, with 8 bases lining up with TRBD2. The V segment lost 2 bases and the J segment 3 bases; nucleotides outside the gene matches: 9. The CDR3 loop spans 16 amino acids. Germline CDR1 and CDR2: MNHEY and SMNVEV (reference sequence). CDR3 nucleotides: TGTGCCAGCAGTTTAAGCCTAGCGGGTTCCCTCTACGAGCAGTACTTC. Encoded protein: CASSLSLAGSLYEQYF.

This clonotype was recorded at least ten times. V gene TRBV7-2 combines with J gene TRBJ1-2, with TRBD1 matching 7 bases. This CDR3 spans 15 amino acids. V lost 4 bases, J lost 2 bases, and 7 bases stayed unmatched. Germline V gene sequence: CDR1 SGHTA, CDR2 FQGNSA. CDR3 DNA: TGTGCCAGCAGCTCCCTACAGGGGCACAACTATGGCTACACCTTC. It codes for CASSSLQGHNYGYTF.

This clonotype was seen a few times. V usage is TRBV4-3 and J usage is TRBJ2-3, with D perhaps TRBD2 (7 bases). Germline V gene sequence: CDR1 LGHNA, CDR2 YSLEER. Trimming stripped 4 bases from V and 4 bases from J, with 21 bases between. The CDR3 spans 17 residues. DNA of the CDR3: TGCGCCAGCAGCCTAGACGTTAGGGGGGGAGGACCAGATACGCAGTATTTT. Its translation is CASSLDVRGGGPDTQYF.

This clonotype was counted at least ten times. This CDR3 reads CASSFDGGRSIQYF. The CDR3 region has the DNA TGTGCCAGCAGCTTTGATGGGGGTCGTAGCATTCAGTACTTC. This chain connects TRBV5-6 to TRBJ2-4; D could derive from TRBD1 or TRBD2 (5 bases each). The CDR3 is made up of 14 amino acids. CDR1 is SGHDT and CDR2 is YYEEEE in the germline V gene. V shed 2 bases and J shed 9 bases, with 15 bases lying between them.

The DNA for the CDR3 is TGTGCCTGGAGTAGGGAAGCCCAGTACTTC. Encoded protein: CAWSREAQYF. V usage is TRBV30 and J usage is TRBJ2-5; D remains ambiguous. Per germline, CDR1 GTSNPN and CDR2 SVGIG (reference sequence). V dropped 2 bases and J dropped 9 bases, with 7 bases sitting between them. The CDR3 spans 10 residues.

This clonotype was recorded at least ten times. The CDR3 is CASSYGGLYEQYF. The CDR3 coding sequence is TGTGCCAGCAGTTACGGGGGGCTGTACGAGCAGTACTTC. This rearrangement joins TRBV6-5 to TRBJ2-7, with D perhaps assigned TRBD1 or TRBD2 (6 bases each). The CDR3 extends over 13 amino acids. Germline lookup yields CDR1 MNHEY and CDR2 SVGAGI. The V gene lost 2 bases and the J gene lost 4 bases, with 9 bases spanning the gap.

The J gene is TRBJ2-2, the V gene TRBV28; maybe TRBD1 (6 bases). CDR3 length: 15 residues. V dropped 4 bases and J dropped 2 bases, with 11 bases sitting between them. CDR1 and CDR2 (germline): MDHEN, SYDVKM. The CDR3 coding sequence is TGTGCCAGCAGTTCGCCAGGGGCTAACACCGGGGAGCTGTTTTTT. Protein sequence: CASSSPGANTGELFF.

This clonotype occurred a few times. V is TRBV27 and J is TRBJ2-7, with 7 bases that match TRBD2. The V and J ends lost 4 bases and 4 bases, in that order; junction bases with no gene match: 4. This CDR3 contains 13 residues. Germline CDR1 is MNHEY and CDR2 is SMNVEV (reference sequence). The CDR3 loop reads CASSYTSEYEQYF. DNA of the CDR3: TGTGCCAGCAGTTACACTAGCGAGTACGAGCAGTACTTC.

This clonotype was seen a few times. The chain has TRBV10-3 and TRBJ2-2; D gene uncertain. This CDR3 has 15 amino acids. Germline lookup yields CDR1 ENHRY and CDR2 SYGVKD. The ends were cut back, 0 bases at V and 3 bases at J, with 8 bases in the middle. For the CDR3, the DNA is TGTGCCATCAGTGAGTCGGCTAGACACACCGGGGAGCTGTTTTTT. Its protein product is CAISESARHTGELFF.

This clonotype was observed a handful of times. The rearrangement uses TRBV7-9 and TRBJ1-1; unclear D gene. Trimming shortened V by 6 bases and J by 7 bases, and 21 bases separated the two germline ends. This CDR3 spans 15 amino acids. Germline lookup yields CDR1 SEHNR and CDR2 FQNEAQ (reference sequence). CDR3 nucleotide sequence: TGTGCCAGCAGTCACGTTACGCGGACGGGTAGTGAAGCTTTCTTT. Protein: CASSHVTRTGSEAFF.

This clonotype was seen repeatedly, ten times or more. The chain is built from TRBV7-8 and TRBJ2-3; D is undetermined. V lost 1 base and J lost 2, with 7 bases in between. The CDR3 extends over 14 amino acids. The germline gives CDR1 SGHVS, CDR2 FQNEAQ. In DNA form, the CDR3 reads TGTGCCAGCAGCTTAGGGGCGGCCACAGATACGCAGTATTTT. It is translated as CASSLGAATDTQYF.

The chain links TRBV4-2 to TRBJ2-3; 9 positions match TRBD2. This CDR3 spans 15 amino acids. CDR1 is LGHNA, CDR2 YNFKEQ, per germline. With V trimmed by 5 bases and J by 3 bases, 6 bases remained unmatched. CDR3 sequence: CASSAGGPGTDTQYF. The CDR3 DNA is TGTGCCAGCAGCGCGGGAGGGCCGGGGACAGATACGCAGTATTTT.

In its sample, this clonotype was seen a few times. The genes are TRBV29-1 and TRBJ2-5, with D perhaps assigned TRBD1 or TRBD2 (5 bases each). The CDR3 is made up of 14 amino acids. Germline loops: CDR1 SQVTM, CDR2 ANQGSEA. V lost 6 bases to trimming and J lost 4 bases, with 18 bases between them. In nucleotides, the CDR3 is TGCAGCGTGCTACGGGACCCGATAGCAGAGACCCAGTACTTC. It encodes CSVLRDPIAETQYF. Supplemented by reference TRBV29-1 and TRBJ2-5, the full variable domain reads SAVISQKPSRDICQRGTSLTIQCQVDSQVTMMFWYRQQPGQSLTLIATANQGSEATYESGFVIDKFPISRPNLTFSTLTVSNMSPEDSSIYLCSVLRDPIAETQYFGPGTRLLVL.

In its sample, this clonotype was seen a few times. This chain links TRBV30 with TRBJ2-2, with TRBD2 matching over 16 bases. This CDR3 has 18 amino acids. V lost 6 bases, J lost 7 bases, and 14 bases stayed unmatched. The germline CDR1 and CDR2 sequences are GTSNPN and SVGIG (reference sequence). This CDR3 is CACRTGTSGRARGGELFF. CDR3 nucleotides: TGTGCCTGTCGGACAGGGACTAGCGGGAGGGCCAGGGGCGGGGAGCTGTTTTTT.

The V and J genes are TRBV14 and TRBJ2-5; TRBD2 aligns across 8 bases. The V and J ends lost 4 bases and 0 bases, in that order; junction bases with no gene match: 10. The CDR3 is 17 amino acids. Germline assignment: CDR1 SGHDN and CDR2 FVKESK. In DNA, the CDR3 is TGTGCCAGCAGCCCTCCGGGAGGGGGGATGGACCAAGAGACCCAGTACTTC. This encodes CASSPPGGGMDQETQYF.

The sample holds many counts of this clonotype. The J gene is TRBJ2-2, the V gene TRBV7-6; 12 positions agree with TRBD2. V was clipped by 3 bases and J by 0 bases; unmatched bases: 5. This CDR3 is built from 18 residues. Germline CDR1 reads SGHVS; CDR2 reads FNYEAQ. CDR3 DNA: TGTGCCAGCAGCTTGCTCGGACTAGCGGGAACGAACACCGGGGAGCTGTTTTTT. Translation: CASSLLGLAGTNTGELFF.

V is TRBV29-1 and J is TRBJ1-1; tentatively, D is TRBD1 (6 bases). The germline V gene encodes CDR1 SQVTM and CDR2 ANQGSEA. The CDR3 loop spans 13 amino acids. V shed 5 bases and J shed 10 bases, with 20 bases lying between them. CDR3 loop: CSVSHREHWGAFF. CDR3 DNA sequence: TGCAGCGTTAGTCACAGGGAACACTGGGGAGCTTTCTTT.

CDR3 residues: CSDVASGHYNEQFF. The CDR3 nucleotides read TGCAGCGATGTGGCTAGCGGTCACTACAATGAGCAGTTCTTC. The genes are TRBV20-1 and TRBJ2-1; 7 bases align to TRBD2. Germline loops: CDR1 DFQATT, CDR2 SNEGSKA (reference sequence). CDR3 size: 14 residues.

The V and J genes are TRBV20-1 and TRBJ2-3; 9 bases are a match to TRBD1. This CDR3 has 16 residues. Germline V gene sequence: CDR1 DFQATT, CDR2 SNEGSKA (reference sequence). V dropped 2 bases and J dropped 6; count of bases not matched to a gene: 12. The CDR3 bases are TGCAGTGCTAGACCGCTGGGACAGGGAGGAGGTGATACGCAGTATTTT. Its translation is CSARPLGQGGGDTQYF.

The V call is TRBV28, the J call TRBJ2-7, with D possibly matching TRBD1 (6 bases). V was clipped by 2 bases and J by 0 bases, with 11 bases between them. The CDR3 is made up of 15 amino acids. Looked up from germline, CDR1 is MDHEN and CDR2 is SYDVKM. CDR3 amino acids: CASSLLGTNSYEQYF. CDR3 coding DNA: TGTGCCAGCAGTTTACTCGGGACAAACTCCTACGAGCAGTACTTC.

In its sample, this clonotype was seen many times. The chain joins TRBV5-1 to TRBJ2-7, with D perhaps TRBD1 or TRBD2 (6 bases each). Germline V gene lookup returns CDR1 SGHRS and CDR2 YFSETQ. Trimming removed 3 bases from V and 2 bases from J, with 15 bases in between. CDR3 length: 15 residues. The DNA of the CDR3 is TGCGCCAGCAGCTATGCGGGACAACCGACCTACGAGCAGTACTTC. This codes for CASSYAGQPTYEQYF.

This clonotype has only a few counts. The chain combines TRBV7-3 with TRBJ2-7; perhaps TRBD1 as D (6 bases). The germline gives CDR1 SGHTA, CDR2 FQGTGA. Between the trimmed V and J ends, which lost 5 bases and 4 bases, there was a span of 12 bases. The CDR3 has 13 residues. The CDR3 region is CASSIGQHYEQYF. DNA of the CDR3: TGTGCCAGCAGCATTGGACAGCATTACGAGCAGTACTTC.